Given below is one T cell receptor beta chain in context. This sample stems from a study of blood T cell repertoires in COVID-19. Methods used by the authors: It was from reference gene primer amplification that nucleated cell counts were estimated. Using immunoSEQ multiplex PCR, the repertoire was profiled, and TCRdb retains in-frame clones only, with some absent. The D gene and trimming were derived from the DNA, and the V and J assignments and clone size from that table. The data show approximately 230,000 clones, approximately 84% seen once. Trimming removed 4 bases at V and 2 bases at J, with 7 bases between. The CDR3 loop spans 13 amino acids. Looked up from germline, CDR1 is LGHNA and CDR2 is YSLEER. Participants' own reports of clinical history determined their cohort assignment.

J is TRBJ2-3 and V is TRBV4-3; D is unclear. The origin of this receptor is a man in his forties or fifties who had recovered from COVID-19. Sequenced: PBMCs or T cells enriched from blood (not recorded which). The CDR3 loop reads CASSLQSTDTQYF. CDR3 nucleotide sequence: TGCGCCAGCAGCCTCCAATCCACAGATACGCAGTATTTT.